A selection of T cell receptor beta chains follows, all from one sample in a study of T cell repertoires in cytomegalovirus infection. One entry per CDR3 protein, called by TCRdb with MiXCR from the reads. This table holds 200,000 to 300,000 distinct CDR3 sequences, approximately 9.1% found once. The source material was PBMCs. The receptors stem from a human donor in good health (CMV status not recorded). Some clones in this sample may be carry-over from other donors' samples. CDR3s include the opening cysteine and the closing phenylalanine or tryptophan. The D gene is left open where the match is weak. Some rows have no size entry. The others give once, few or many, or a class for an expanded clone.

D gene	V gene	J gene	clone size	CDR3 protein	CDR3 DNA
NA	TRBV20-1	TRBJ2-4	NA	CSAPPGPGAKNIQYF	TGCAGTGCTCCCCCTGGACCTGGAGCCAAAAACATTCAGTACTTC
NA	TRBV4-3	TRBJ1-1	NA	CASSQDVPGQANTEAFF	TGCGCCAGCAGCCAAGATGTCCCGGGCCAGGCGAACACTGAAGCTTTCTTT
NA	TRBV11-2	TRBJ2-7	NA	CASSLDTRAVEQYF	TGTGCCAGCAGCTTAGATACGCGCGCAGTCGAGCAGTACTTC
NA	TRBV12-3/TRBV12-4	TRBJ2-1	many	CASIPNTALSYNEQFF	TGTGCCAGCATTCCAAATACAGCGCTTTCCTACAATGAGCAGTTCTTC
NA	TRBV3-1	TRBJ2-7	many	CASSPFRGTTYEQYF	TGTGCCAGCAGCCCGTTTCGGGGGACCACCTACGAGCAGTACTTC
NA	TRBV7-2	TRBJ2-7	many	CASSFASYEQYF	TGTGCCAGCAGCTTTGCCTCCTACGAGCAGTACTTC
NA	TRBV30	TRBJ2-3	many	CAWTSGRYTDTQYF	TGTGCCTGGACCTCTGGGCGCTACACAGATACGCAGTATTTT
NA	TRBV19	TRBJ1-1	many	CASSIVGPNTEAFF	TGTGCCAGTAGTATTGTCGGACCGAACACTGAAGCTTTCTTT
NA	TRBV12-3/TRBV12-4	TRBJ2-7	many	CASRPPGTLEQYF	TGTGCCAGCAGACCGCCCGGGACCCTCGAGCAGTACTTC
TRBD1	TRBV5-4	TRBJ2-5	NA	CASSFGTDQETQYF	TGTGCCAGCAGCTTCGGGACAGACCAAGAGACCCAGTACTTC
TRBD1	TRBV7-2	TRBJ2-4	many	CASSLAVSGGNIQYF	TGTGCCAGCAGCTTAGCGGTATCAGGGGGCAACATTCAGTACTTC
NA	TRBV28	TRBJ2-1	NA	CASSLFGPGKKNEQFF	NA
NA	TRBV20-1	TRBJ1-1	many	CSARLGGRGVNTEAFF	TGCAGTGCTAGACTGGGGGGGCGCGGGGTGAACACTGAAGCTTTCTTT
TRBD1	TRBV7-9	TRBJ1-6	few	CASSLGGGFTPLHF	TGTGCCAGCAGCTTGGGAGGGGGCTTTACACCCCTCCACTTT
TRBD2	TRBV6-2/TRBV6-3	TRBJ2-3	few	CASSSVSTSRVDTQYF	TGTGCCAGCAGTTCCGTATCGACTAGCAGGGTAGATACGCAGTATTTT
NA	TRBV7-3	TRBJ2-2	many	CASSLTVRGELFF	TGTGCCAGCAGCTTAACGGTGCGCGGGGAGCTGTTTTTT
NA	TRBV7-2	TRBJ1-5	many	CASSLGGGVGNQPQHF	TGTGCCAGCAGCTTAGGGGGAGGGGTTGGCAATCAGCCCCAGCATTTT
NA	TRBV28	TRBJ1-1	many	CASLDSMNTEAFF	TGTGCCAGCTTAGACAGCATGAACACTGAAGCTTTCTTT
TRBD1	TRBV7-9	TRBJ1-5	many	CASSGTGGGNQPQHF	TGTGCCAGCAGCGGGACAGGAGGGGGCAATCAGCCCCAGCATTTT
TRBD1	TRBV5-4	TRBJ2-4	many	CASSLVGQGARAKNIQYF	TGTGCCAGCAGCTTGGTGGGACAGGGGGCCCGAGCCAAAAACATTCAGTACTTC
TRBD2	TRBV11-3	TRBJ2-1	many	CASSLMGGGGNEQFF	TGTGCCAGCAGCTTAATGGGCGGGGGGGGCAATGAGCAGTTCTTC
NA	TRBV28	TRBJ1-3	few	CASAGTAGDTIYF	TGTGCCAGCGCGGGGACCGCCGGAGACACCATATATTTT
NA	TRBV7-2	TRBJ1-1	many	CASSLALQTEAFF	TGTGCCAGCAGCTTAGCGCTTCAAACCGAAGCTTTCTTT
NA	TRBV2	TRBJ2-1	NA	CASSEILSGNEQFF	TGTGCCAGCAGTGAGATTCTTAGTGGTAATGAGCAGTTCTTC
NA	TRBV4-3	TRBJ2-1	many	CASSQGVGEQFF	TGCGCCAGCAGCCAAGGAGTGGGGGAGCAGTTCTTC
NA	TRBV25-1	TRBJ1-3	few	CASSEDRYSGNTIYF	TGTGCCAGCAGTGAAGACAGGTACTCTGGAAACACCATATATTTT
TRBD1	TRBV6-8	TRBJ1-2	few	CASSFGTGKFTF	TGTGCCAGCAGTTTCGGGACAGGCAAGTTCACCTTC
NA	TRBV7-2	TRBJ1-1	many	CASSRPGFTEAFF	TGTGCCAGCAGCCGGCCAGGATTCACTGAAGCTTTCTTT
TRBD1	TRBV7-6	TRBJ1-3	many	CASSLRTGVSGNTIYF	TGTGCCAGCAGCCTCAGGACAGGGGTCTCTGGAAACACCATATATTTT
NA	TRBV7-2	TRBJ1-5	many	CASSFLGQPQHF	TGTGCCAGCAGCTTTCTGGGACAGCCCCAGCATTTT
TRBD2	TRBV4-3	TRBJ2-1	few	CASSQASGGPYNEQFF	TGCGCCAGCAGCCAAGCAAGCGGGGGCCCCTACAATGAGCAGTTCTTC
NA	TRBV18	TRBJ1-6	few	CASSPRGINSPLHF	TGTGCCAGCTCACCACGGGGGATCAATTCACCCCTCCACTTT
TRBD1	TRBV29-1	TRBJ2-5	many	CSAWDSQETQYF	TGCAGCGCCTGGGACAGCCAAGAGACCCAGTACTTC
TRBD1	TRBV12-3/TRBV12-4	TRBJ1-5	NA	CASSLLGTGGVQPQHF	TGTGCCAGCAGTTTACTTGGGACAGGGGGCGTTCAGCCCCAGCATTTT
TRBD2	TRBV7-2	TRBJ2-1	many	CASSLGPAGGNNEQFF	TGTGCCAGCAGCTTAGGCCCAGCGGGGGGGAACAATGAGCAGTTCTTC
NA	TRBV19	TRBJ2-2	many	CASSIQPGLRAGELFF	NA